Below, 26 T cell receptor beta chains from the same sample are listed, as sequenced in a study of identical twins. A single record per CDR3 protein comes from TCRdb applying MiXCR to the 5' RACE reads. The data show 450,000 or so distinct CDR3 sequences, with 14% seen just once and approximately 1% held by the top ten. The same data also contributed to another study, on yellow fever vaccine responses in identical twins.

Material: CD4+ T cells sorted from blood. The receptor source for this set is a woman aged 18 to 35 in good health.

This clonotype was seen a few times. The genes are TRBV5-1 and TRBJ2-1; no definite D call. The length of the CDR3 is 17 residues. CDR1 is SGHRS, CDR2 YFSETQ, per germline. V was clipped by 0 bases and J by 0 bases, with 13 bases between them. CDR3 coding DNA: TGCGCCAGCAGCTTGGACGTAGCCCTGAGCTCCTACAATGAGCAGTTCTTC. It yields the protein CASSLDVALSSYNEQFF.

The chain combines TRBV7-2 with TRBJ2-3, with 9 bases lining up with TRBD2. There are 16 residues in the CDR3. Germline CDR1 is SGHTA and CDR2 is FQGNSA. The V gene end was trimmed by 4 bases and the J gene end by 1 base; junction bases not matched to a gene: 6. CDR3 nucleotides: TGTGCCAGCAGCTCCTTAGCGGGAGCCGGCACAGATACGCAGTATTTT. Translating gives CASSSLAGAGTDTQYF.

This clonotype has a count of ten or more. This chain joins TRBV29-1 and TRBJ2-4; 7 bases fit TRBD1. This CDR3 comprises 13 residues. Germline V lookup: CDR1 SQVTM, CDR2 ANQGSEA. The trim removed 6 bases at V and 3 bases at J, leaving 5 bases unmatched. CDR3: CSVRQGNKNIQYF. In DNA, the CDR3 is TGCAGCGTCCGACAGGGTAACAAAAACATTCAGTACTTC.

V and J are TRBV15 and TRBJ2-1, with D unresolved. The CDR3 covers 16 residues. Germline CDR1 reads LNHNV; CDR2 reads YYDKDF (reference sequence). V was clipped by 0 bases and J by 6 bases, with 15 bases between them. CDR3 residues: CATSRDLVVWGNEQFF. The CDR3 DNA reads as TGTGCCACCAGCAGAGATCTGGTGGTTTGGGGCAATGAGCAGTTCTTC.

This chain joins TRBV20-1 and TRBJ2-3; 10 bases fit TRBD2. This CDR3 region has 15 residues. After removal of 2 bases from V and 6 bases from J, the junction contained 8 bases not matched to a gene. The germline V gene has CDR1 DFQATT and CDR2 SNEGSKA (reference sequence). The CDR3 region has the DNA TGCAGTGCTAGACCAACTAGCGGGACTTTGGATACGCAGTATTTT. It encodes CSARPTSGTLDTQYF.

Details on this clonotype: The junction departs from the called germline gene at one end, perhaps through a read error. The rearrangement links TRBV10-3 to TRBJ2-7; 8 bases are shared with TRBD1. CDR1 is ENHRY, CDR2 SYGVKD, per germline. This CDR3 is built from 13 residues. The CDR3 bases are TGTGCCATCAGATTAGGACAGGGCCCCGAGGAGTACTTC. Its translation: CAIRLGQGPEEYF.

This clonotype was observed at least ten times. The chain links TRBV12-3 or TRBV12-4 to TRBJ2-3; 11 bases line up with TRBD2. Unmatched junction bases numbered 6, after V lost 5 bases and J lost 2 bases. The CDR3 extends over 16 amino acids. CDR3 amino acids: CASSPGTSGFTDTQYF. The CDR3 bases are TGTGCCAGCAGTCCCGGGACTAGCGGATTCACAGATACGCAGTATTTT.

CDR3 amino acids: CASNDRQNTEAFF. CDR3 bases: TGTGCCAGCAACGACAGACAGAACACTGAAGCTTTCTTT. The chain employs TRBV7-2 and TRBJ1-1; maybe TRBD1 (5 bases). CDR1 and CDR2 (germline): SGHTA, FQGNSA. The CDR3 totals 13 residues. Trimming took off 7 bases at V and 1 base at J, with 10 bases between the two ends.

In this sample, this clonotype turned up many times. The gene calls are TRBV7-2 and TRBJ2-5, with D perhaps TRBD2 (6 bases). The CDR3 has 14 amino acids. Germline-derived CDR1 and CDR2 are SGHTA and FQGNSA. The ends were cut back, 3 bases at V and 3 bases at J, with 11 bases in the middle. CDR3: CASSFRSGEETQYF. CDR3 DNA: TGTGCCAGCAGCTTTCGATCGGGGGAAGAGACCCAGTACTTC.

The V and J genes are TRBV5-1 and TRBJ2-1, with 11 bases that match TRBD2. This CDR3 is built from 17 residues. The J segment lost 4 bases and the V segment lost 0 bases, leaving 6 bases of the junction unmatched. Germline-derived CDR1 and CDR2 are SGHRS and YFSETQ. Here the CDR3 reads CASSLGTGTSGYNEQFF. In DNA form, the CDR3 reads TGCGCCAGCAGCTTGGGAACCGGGACTAGCGGATACAATGAGCAGTTCTTC.

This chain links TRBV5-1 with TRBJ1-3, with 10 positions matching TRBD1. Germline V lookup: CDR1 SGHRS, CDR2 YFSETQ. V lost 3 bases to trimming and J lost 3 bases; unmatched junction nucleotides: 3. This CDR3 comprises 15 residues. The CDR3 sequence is CASSSRDRGGNTIYF. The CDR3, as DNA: TGCGCCAGCAGCTCGCGGGACAGGGGTGGAAACACCATATATTTT.

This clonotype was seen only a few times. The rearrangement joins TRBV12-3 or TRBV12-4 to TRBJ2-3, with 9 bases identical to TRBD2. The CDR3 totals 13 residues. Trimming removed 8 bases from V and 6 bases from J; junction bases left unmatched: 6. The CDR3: CASRREGLDTQYF. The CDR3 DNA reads TGTGCCAGCCGGCGGGAGGGCTTGGATACGCAGTATTTT.

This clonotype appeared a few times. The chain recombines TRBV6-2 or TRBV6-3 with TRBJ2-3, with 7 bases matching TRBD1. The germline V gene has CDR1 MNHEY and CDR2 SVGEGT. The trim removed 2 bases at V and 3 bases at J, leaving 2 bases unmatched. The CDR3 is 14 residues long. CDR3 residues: CASSYRGRTDTQYF. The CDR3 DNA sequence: TGTGCCAGCAGTTACAGGGGGCGGACAGATACGCAGTATTTT.

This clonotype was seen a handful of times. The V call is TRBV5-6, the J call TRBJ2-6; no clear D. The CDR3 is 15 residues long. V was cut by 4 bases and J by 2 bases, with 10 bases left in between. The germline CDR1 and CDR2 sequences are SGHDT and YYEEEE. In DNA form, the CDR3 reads TGTGCCAGCAGCCAAAGAAGACCTGGGGCCAACGTCCTGACTTTC. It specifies CASSQRRPGANVLTF. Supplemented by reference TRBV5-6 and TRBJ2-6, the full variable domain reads DAGVTQSPTHLIKTRGQQVTLRCSPKSGHDTVSWYQQALGQGPQFIFQYYEEEERQRGNFPDRFSGHQFPNYSSELNVNALLLGDSALYLCASSQRRPGANVLTFGAGSRLTVL.

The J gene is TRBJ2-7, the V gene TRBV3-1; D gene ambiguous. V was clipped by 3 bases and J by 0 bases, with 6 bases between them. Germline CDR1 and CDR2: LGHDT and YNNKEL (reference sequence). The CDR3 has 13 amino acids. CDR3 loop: CASSHGNSYEQYF. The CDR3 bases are TGTGCCAGCAGCCACGGAAACTCCTACGAGCAGTACTTC.

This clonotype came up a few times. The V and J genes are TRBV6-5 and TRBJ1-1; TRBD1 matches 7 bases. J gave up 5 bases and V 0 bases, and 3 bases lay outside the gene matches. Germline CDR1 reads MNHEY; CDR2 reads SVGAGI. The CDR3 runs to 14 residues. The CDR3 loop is CASSYSRGGTEAFF. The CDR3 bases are TGTGCCAGCAGTTACTCCAGGGGGGGGACTGAAGCTTTCTTT.

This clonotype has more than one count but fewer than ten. The CDR3 region has the DNA TGTGCCAGCAGTTTAACAGGGGCCGTGGATACGCAGTATTTT. Translated, it gives CASSLTGAVDTQYF. The chain employs TRBV27 and TRBJ2-3, with 7 bases fitting TRBD1. The V segment lost 2 bases and the J segment 6 bases; nucleotides outside the gene matches: 5. The germline V gene encodes CDR1 MNHEY and CDR2 SMNVEV (reference sequence). The CDR3 has 14 residues.

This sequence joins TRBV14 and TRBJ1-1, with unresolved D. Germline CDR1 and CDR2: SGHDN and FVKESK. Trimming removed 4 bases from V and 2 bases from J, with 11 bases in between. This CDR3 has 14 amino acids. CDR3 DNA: TGTGCCAGCAGCCTCCTTTTGGTTAACACTGAAGCTTTCTTT. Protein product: CASSLLLVNTEAFF. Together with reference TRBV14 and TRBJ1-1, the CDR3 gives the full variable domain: EAGVTQFPSHSVIEKGQTVTLRCDPISGHDNLYWYRRVMGKEIKFLLHFVKESKQDESGMPNNRFLAERTGGTYSTLKVQPAELEDSGVYFCASSLLLVNTEAFFGQGTRLTVV.

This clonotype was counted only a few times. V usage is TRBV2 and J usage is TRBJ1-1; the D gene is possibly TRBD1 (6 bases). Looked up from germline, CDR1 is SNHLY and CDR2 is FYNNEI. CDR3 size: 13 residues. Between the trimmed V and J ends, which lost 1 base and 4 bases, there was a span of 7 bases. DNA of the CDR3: TGTGCCAGCAGTGAAGACAGGGCCACTGAAGCTTTCTTT. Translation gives CASSEDRATEAFF. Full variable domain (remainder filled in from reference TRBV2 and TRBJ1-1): EPEVTQTPSHQVTQMGQEVILRCVPISNHLYFYWYRQILGQKVEFLVSFYNNEISEKSEIFDDQFSVERPDGSNFTLKIRSTKLEDSAMYFCASSEDRATEAFFGQGTRLTVV.

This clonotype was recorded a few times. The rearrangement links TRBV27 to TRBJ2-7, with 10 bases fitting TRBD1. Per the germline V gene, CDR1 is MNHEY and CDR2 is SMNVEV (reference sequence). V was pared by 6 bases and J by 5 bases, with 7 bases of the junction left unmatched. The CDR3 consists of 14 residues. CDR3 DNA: TGTGCCAGCAGACCGGGACAGGGGAGGGACGAGCAGTACTTC. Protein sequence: CASRPGQGRDEQYF.

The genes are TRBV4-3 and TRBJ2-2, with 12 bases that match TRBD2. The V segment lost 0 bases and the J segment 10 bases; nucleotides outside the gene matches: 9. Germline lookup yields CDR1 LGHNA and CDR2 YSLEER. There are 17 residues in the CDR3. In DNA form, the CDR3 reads TGCGCCAGCAGCCAAGATTTCACTAGCGGGAGGAGGGAGGAGCTGTTTTTT. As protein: CASSQDFTSGRREELFF.

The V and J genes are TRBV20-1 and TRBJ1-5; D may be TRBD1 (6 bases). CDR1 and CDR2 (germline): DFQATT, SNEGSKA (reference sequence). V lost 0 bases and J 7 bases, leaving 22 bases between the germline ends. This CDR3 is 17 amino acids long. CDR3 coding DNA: TGCAGTGCTAGAGATCTGGACAGCCCGGCAGGAAGCCAGCCCCAGCATTTT. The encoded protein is CSARDLDSPAGSQPQHF.

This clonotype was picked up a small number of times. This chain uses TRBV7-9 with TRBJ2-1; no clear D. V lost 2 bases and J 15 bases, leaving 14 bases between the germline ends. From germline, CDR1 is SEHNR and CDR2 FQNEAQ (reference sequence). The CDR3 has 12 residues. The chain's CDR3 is CASSLKGENLFF. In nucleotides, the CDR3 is TGTGCCAGCAGCTTAAAGGGCGAGAACCTGTTCTTC.

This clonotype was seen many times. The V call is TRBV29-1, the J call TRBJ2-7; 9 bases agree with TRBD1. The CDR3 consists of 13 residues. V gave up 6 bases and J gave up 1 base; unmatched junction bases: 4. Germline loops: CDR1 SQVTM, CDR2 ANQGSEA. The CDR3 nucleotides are TGCAGCGTCAACAGGGGGCCTTCCTACGAGCAGTACTTC. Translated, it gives CSVNRGPSYEQYF.

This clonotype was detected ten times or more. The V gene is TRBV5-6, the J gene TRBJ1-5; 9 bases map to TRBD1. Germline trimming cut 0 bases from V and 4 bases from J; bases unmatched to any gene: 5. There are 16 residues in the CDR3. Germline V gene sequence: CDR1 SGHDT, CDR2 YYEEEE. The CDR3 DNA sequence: TGTGCCAGCAGCTTGGCCGGGACAGGGCAGAATCAGCCCCAGCATTTT. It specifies CASSLAGTGQNQPQHF. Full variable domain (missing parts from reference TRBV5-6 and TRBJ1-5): DAGVTQSPTHLIKTRGQQVTLRCSPKSGHDTVSWYQQALGQGPQFIFQYYEEEERQRGNFPDRFSGHQFPNYSSELNVNALLLGDSALYLCASSLAGTGQNQPQHFGDGTRLSIL.

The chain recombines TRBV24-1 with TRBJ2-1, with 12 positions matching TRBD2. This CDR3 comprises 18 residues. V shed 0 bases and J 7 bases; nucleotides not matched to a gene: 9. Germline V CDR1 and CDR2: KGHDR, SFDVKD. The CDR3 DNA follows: TGTGCCACCAGTGATTTGGGTCGGCGGACTAGCGGGGTTAATGAGCAGTTCTTC. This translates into CATSDLGRRTSGVNEQFF.